The sequence of this T cell receptor (beta chain) was determined in a study of shared clonotypes between healthy human individuals. Study-level findings and limits: The study drew on few donors, limiting represented genetic and exposure-history diversity. On the whole, naive subsets had larger estimated richness than memory subsets had.

TCRdb keeps only in-frame clones here, not all; method: immunoSEQ multiplex PCR. Here the sample spans under 2,000,000 clones, approximately 94% being singletons. Of note for this clone: Its specificity is not known.

As defined, naive CD8 cells were CD45RO-negative and positively selected for CCR7, with terminally differentiated effector memory CD45RA+ cells excluded. Germline V gives CDR1 MNHEY, CDR2 SVGAGI. This CDR3 is built from 16 residues. The junction had 7 bases not matched to a gene; V was cut back by 0 bases and J by 4 bases. Sequenced material: naive CD8+ T cells sorted from blood. The sequence came from a man aged 18 to 29 in good health. The rearrangement links TRBV6-5 to TRBJ2-7, with TRBD2 matching 9 bases. CDR3 residues: CASSYSAGGIGYEQYF. The CDR3 DNA is TGTGCCAGCAGTTACTCCGCGGGAGGGATCGGATACGAGCAGTACTTC.